Sequencing of this T cell receptor beta chain was carried out in a study of regulatory T cells in long-lasting Graves disease. Time point noted: newly diagnosed GD, antithyroid drugs for less than 3 months. Isolated PBMC RNA provided the starting material for the TCR library. This clonotype was seen repeatedly, ten times or more. Its antigen is as yet unknown. Findings and caveats of the study: Owing to a sample size that was small, accuracy may have been reduced.

This CDR3 is 12 amino acids long. Germline CDR1 reads GTSNPN; CDR2 reads SVGIG (reference sequence). Trimming removed 1 base at V and 11 bases at J, with 15 bases between. Library construction for TCR beta used iRepertoire HTBI primers and Arm-PCR of CDR3 regions. TCRdb redid the calling of the multiplex PCR reads with MiXCR, one entry per CDR3 protein. The data contain approximately 470,000 distinct CDR3 sequences, 15% to 20% of them seen just once; the ten biggest clones take up 12%. These records were also assigned to another study, of T cells in Graves' hyperthyroidism and ophthalmopathy. That source adds: When the TCR CDR3 underwent first-round RT-PCR, the HTBI primer set was used. Clonotypes that were expanded in thyroid above 0.001 mostly appeared in blood too. Ophthalmopathy cases were set apart from stable hyperthyroidism by a 13 V-J model.

This clonotype was obtained from a man aged 40-49 years with Graves disease. This rearrangement joins TRBV30 to TRBJ2-7, with D perhaps matching TRBD1 (5 bases). Sample: peripheral blood mononuclear cells (PBMCs), taken at new diagnosis, from a patient treated with antithyroid drugs. CDR3 in amino acids: CAWSGAGSYEYF. In DNA form, the CDR3 reads TGTGCCTGGAGTGGGGCAGGGTCTTACGAGTACTTC.